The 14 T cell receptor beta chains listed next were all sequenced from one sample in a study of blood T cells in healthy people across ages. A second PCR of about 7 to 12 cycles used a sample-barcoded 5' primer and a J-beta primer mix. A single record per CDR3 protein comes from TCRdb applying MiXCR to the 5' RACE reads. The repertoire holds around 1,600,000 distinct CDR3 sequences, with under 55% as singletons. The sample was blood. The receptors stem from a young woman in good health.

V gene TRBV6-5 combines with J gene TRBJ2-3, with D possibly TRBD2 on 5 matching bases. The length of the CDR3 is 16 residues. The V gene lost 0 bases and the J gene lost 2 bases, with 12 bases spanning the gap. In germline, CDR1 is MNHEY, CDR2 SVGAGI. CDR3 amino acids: CASSYSIRGYTDTQYF. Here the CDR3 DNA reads TGTGCCAGCAGTTACTCGATCCGAGGGTACACAGATACGCAGTATTTT.

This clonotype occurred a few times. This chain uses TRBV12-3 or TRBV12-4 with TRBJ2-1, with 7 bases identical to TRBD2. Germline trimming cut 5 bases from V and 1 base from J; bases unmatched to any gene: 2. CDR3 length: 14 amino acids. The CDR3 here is CASSTSVSYNEQFF. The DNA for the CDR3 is TGTGCCAGCAGTACTAGCGTGTCCTACAATGAGCAGTTCTTC.

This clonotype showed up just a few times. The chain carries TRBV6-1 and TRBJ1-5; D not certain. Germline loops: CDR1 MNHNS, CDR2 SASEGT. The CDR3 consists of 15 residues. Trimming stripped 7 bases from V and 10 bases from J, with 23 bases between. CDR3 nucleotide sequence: TGTGCCAGCAATCCACCGGCAGCGGATAAATTCCCCCAGCATTTT. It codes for CASNPPAADKFPQHF.

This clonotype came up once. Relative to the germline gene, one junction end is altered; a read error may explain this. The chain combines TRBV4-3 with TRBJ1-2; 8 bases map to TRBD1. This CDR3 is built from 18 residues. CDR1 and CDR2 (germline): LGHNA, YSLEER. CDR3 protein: CASSQEVTGQGFNYGYTF. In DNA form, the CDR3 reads TGCGCCAGTAGCCAAGAAGTGACCGGACAGGGATTTAACTATGGCTACACCTTC.

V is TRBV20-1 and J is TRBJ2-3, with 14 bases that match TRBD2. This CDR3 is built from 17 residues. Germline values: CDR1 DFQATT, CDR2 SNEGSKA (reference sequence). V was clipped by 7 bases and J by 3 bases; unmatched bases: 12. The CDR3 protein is CSDTGQGTSGSTDTQYF. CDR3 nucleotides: TGCAGTGACACGGGACAGGGGACTAGCGGGAGTACAGATACGCAGTATTTT.

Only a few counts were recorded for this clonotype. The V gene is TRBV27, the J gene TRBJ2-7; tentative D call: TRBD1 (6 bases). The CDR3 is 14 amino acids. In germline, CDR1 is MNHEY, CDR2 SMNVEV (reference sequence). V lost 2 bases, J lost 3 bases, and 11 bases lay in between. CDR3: CASSLNGRGYEQYF. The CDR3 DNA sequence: TGTGCCAGCAGTTTAAACGGCAGGGGCTACGAGCAGTACTTC.

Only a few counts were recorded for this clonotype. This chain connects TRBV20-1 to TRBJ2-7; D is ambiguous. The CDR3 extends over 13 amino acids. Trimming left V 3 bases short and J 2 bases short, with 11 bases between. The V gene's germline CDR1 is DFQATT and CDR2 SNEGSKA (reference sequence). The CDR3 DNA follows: TGCAGTGCTAGGGACGGGTCAACCTACGAGCAGTACTTC. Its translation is CSARDGSTYEQYF.

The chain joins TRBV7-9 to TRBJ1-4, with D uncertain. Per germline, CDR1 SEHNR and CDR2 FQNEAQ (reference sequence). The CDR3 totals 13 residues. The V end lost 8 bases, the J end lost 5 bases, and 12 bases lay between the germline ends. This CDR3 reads CASFKGGNEKLFF. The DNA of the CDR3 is TGTGCCAGCTTCAAGGGTGGGAATGAAAAACTGTTTTTT.

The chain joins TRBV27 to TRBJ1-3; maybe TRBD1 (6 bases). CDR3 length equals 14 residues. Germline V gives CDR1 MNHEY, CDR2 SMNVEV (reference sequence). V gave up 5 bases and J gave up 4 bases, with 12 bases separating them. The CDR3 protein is CASSQLQGGNTIYF. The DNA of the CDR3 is TGTGCCAGCAGTCAGCTACAGGGCGGAAACACCATATATTTT.

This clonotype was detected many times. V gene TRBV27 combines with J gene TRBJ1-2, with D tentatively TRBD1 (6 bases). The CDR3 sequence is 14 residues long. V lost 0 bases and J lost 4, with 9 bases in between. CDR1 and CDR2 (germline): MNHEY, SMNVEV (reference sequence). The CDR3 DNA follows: TGTGCCAGCAGTTTATCGGGGGCCACCTATGGCTACACCTTC. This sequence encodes CASSLSGATYGYTF.

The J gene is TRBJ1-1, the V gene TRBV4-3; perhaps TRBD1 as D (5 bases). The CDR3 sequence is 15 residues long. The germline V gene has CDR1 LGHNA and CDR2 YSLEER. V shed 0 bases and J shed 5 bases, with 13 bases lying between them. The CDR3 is CASSQDPGGRTEAFF. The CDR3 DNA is TGCGCCAGCAGCCAAGATCCGGGGGGGAGGACTGAAGCTTTCTTT.

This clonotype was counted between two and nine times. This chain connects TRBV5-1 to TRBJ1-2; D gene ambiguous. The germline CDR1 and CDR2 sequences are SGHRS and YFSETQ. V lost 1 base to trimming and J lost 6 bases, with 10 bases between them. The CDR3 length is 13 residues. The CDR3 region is CASSLQKGNGYTF. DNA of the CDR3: TGCGCCAGCAGCTTGCAGAAGGGTAATGGCTACACCTTC.

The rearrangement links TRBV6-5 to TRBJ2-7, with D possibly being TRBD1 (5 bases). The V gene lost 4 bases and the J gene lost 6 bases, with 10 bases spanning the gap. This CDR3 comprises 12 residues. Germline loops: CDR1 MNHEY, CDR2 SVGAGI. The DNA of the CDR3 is TGTGCCAGCAGTTTTGGACACGGCGAGCAGTACTTC. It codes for CASSFGHGEQYF.

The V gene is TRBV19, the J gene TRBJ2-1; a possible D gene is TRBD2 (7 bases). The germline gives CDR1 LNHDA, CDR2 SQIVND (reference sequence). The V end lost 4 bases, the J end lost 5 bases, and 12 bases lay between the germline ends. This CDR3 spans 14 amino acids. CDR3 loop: CASSSGGVNNEQFF. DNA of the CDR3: TGTGCCAGTAGTAGCGGGGGCGTGAACAATGAGCAGTTCTTC.